One and the same sample provided the 3 T cell receptor beta chains below, sequenced in a study of cytomegalovirus exposure and HLA in healthy donors. The PCR employed 60 Vbeta primers together with 13 Jbeta primers. Using immunoSEQ multiplex PCR, the repertoire was profiled, and TCRdb retains in-frame clones only, with some absent. Recorded for this sample: about 160,000 clones. Sequencing was done on a sample of PBMCs. These receptors all stem from a woman aged 60-70 years in good health and CMV-seronegative.

The chain recombines TRBV11-1 with TRBJ2-7; TRBD1 matches at 8 bases. J lost 0 bases, V lost 1 base, and 5 bases had no gene match. Germline values: CDR1 SGHAT, CDR2 FQDESV (reference sequence). CDR3 length: 16 amino acids. The CDR3, as DNA: TGTGCCAGCAGCTTAGAGGGACAGGACCCCTCCTACGAGCAGTACTTC. Protein: CASSLEGQDPSYEQYF.

The chain is built from TRBV2 and TRBJ2-1, with D hard to call. Germline V gene lookup returns CDR1 SNHLY and CDR2 FYNNEI. V was clipped by 5 bases and J by 9 bases, with 17 bases between them. The length of the CDR3 is 14 residues. CDR3 DNA sequence: TGTGCCAGCAGTCCTATTTCTTCGGTAACTGAGCAGTTCTTC. Its translation: CASSPISSVTEQFF.

The CDR3, as DNA: TGCAGCGTTGAGAGGCGGGCCGATAGCTCCTACAATGAGCAGTTCTTC. This codes for CSVERRADSSYNEQFF. This chain connects TRBV29-1 to TRBJ2-1; TRBD2 might be the D (5 bases). The CDR3 sequence is 16 residues long. Germline CDR1 and CDR2: SQVTM and ANQGSEA. The ends were cut back, 3 bases at V and 0 bases at J, with 15 bases in the middle.